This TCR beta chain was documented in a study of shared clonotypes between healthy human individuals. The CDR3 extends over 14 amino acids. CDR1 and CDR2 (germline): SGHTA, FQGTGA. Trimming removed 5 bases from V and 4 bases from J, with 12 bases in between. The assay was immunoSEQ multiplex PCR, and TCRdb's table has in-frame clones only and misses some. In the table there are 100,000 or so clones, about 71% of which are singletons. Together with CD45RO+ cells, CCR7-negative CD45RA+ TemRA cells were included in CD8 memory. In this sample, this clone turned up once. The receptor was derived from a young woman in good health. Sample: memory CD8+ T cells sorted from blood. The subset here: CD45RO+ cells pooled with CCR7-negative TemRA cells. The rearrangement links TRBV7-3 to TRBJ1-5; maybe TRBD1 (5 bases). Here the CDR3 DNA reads TGTGCCAGCAGCCTGCTTGGGGGAAATCAGCCCCAGCATTTT. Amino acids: CASSLLGGNQPQHF.